The 20 T cell receptor beta chains below come from one sample, sequenced in a study of blood T cell repertoires in COVID-19. Profiling relied on immunoSEQ multiplex PCR, and the TCRdb table lists in-frame clones only, not all of them. Of tens of thousands of clones in the sample, 82% are singletons; the top ten hold 11%. Sequenced: peripheral blood. The receptors shown here come from a middle-aged man with acute or convalescent COVID-19.

The rearrangement links TRBV10-1 to TRBJ1-2; unclear D gene. With 0 bases removed from V and 3 bases from J, the gap between germline ends came to 11 bases. Germline V gene lookup returns CDR1 WNHNN and CDR2 SYGVQD (reference sequence). The CDR3 has 15 amino acids. CDR3: CASSESTPGDYGYTF. The CDR3 DNA reads TGCGCCAGCAGTGAGTCGACTCCGGGAGACTATGGCTACACCTTC.

The chain combines TRBV25-1 with TRBJ1-4, with a weak D call TRBD1 (6 bases). Germline CDR1 is MGHDK and CDR2 is SYGVNS. V was trimmed by 2 bases and J by 0 bases, leaving 10 bases between them. The CDR3 totals 16 residues. The CDR3 nucleotides read TGTGCCAGCAGTGAACTACAGGGAGCAACTAATGAAAAACTGTTTTTT. Translating gives CASSELQGATNEKLFF.

This clone has a handful of counts. Written as DNA, the CDR3 is TGTGCCAGCAGTTTGGGTTGGCGGGGGCTGCGCGTCTACAATGAGCAGTTCTTC. Protein: CASSLGWRGLRVYNEQFF. V gene TRBV27 combines with J gene TRBJ2-1; D possibly corresponds to TRBD2 (7 bases). V was trimmed by 3 bases and J by 3 bases, leaving 21 bases between them. Germline CDR1 is MNHEY and CDR2 is SMNVEV (reference sequence). The CDR3 loop spans 18 amino acids.

This clone was observed a handful of times. This chain uses TRBV25-1 with TRBJ2-2; possibly TRBD2 for D (6 bases). V lost 0 bases, J lost 0 bases, and 8 bases lay in between. This CDR3 comprises 16 residues. Germline-derived CDR1 and CDR2 are MGHDK and SYGVNS. CDR3 amino acids: CASSEYGGSNTGELFF. The CDR3 DNA sequence: TGTGCCAGCAGTGAATATGGGGGGTCGAACACCGGGGAGCTGTTTTTT.

The genes are TRBV27 and TRBJ1-5; D is ambiguous. The CDR3 covers 15 residues. V lost 6 bases and J lost 6, with 18 bases in between. CDR1 is MNHEY, CDR2 SMNVEV, per germline (reference sequence). The CDR3 region is CASRPTQVGGQPQHF. In nucleotides, the CDR3 is TGTGCCAGCAGGCCAACGCAGGTTGGAGGTCAGCCCCAGCATTTT.

This rearrangement joins TRBV7-9 to TRBJ2-1, with a tentative D call TRBD1 (5 bases). V was pared by 0 bases and J by 0 bases, with 12 bases between. CDR3 length: 17 amino acids. Germline-derived CDR1 and CDR2 are SEHNR and FQNEAQ (reference sequence). The CDR3 here is CASSLAGQGPSYNEQFF. CDR3 DNA: TGTGCCAGCAGCTTAGCGGGTCAGGGCCCCTCCTACAATGAGCAGTTCTTC.

The J gene is TRBJ1-1, the V gene TRBV10-3; 7 positions agree with TRBD1. The V gene end was trimmed by 3 bases and the J gene end by 2 bases; junction bases not matched to a gene: 6. This CDR3 has 15 residues. Germline V gene data show CDR1 as ENHRY and CDR2 as SYGVKD. CDR3 protein: CAISEDRVRNTEAFF. As DNA, the CDR3 is TGTGCCATCAGTGAAGACAGGGTTCGTAACACTGAAGCTTTCTTT.

The rearrangement links TRBV6-5 to TRBJ1-6; 7 bases fit TRBD1. From germline, CDR1 is MNHEY and CDR2 SVGAGI. V dropped 2 bases and J dropped 3; count of bases not matched to a gene: 4. The CDR3 runs to 16 residues. Here the CDR3 reads CASSYTTGSYNSPLHF. CDR3 sequence (DNA): TGTGCCAGCAGTTACACGACAGGGAGCTATAATTCACCCCTCCACTTT.

The count of this clone is one. The chain has TRBV21-1 and TRBJ1-3; the D call TRBD1 from the table was never checked on the DNA. TRBV21-1 is assigned pseudogene status. This CDR3 spans 19 amino acids. This CDR3 reads CASSKCPPGQGGSGNTIYF. As DNA, the CDR3 is TGTGCCAGCAGCAAATGCCCTCCGGGACAGGGAGGTTCGGGAAACACCATATATTTT.

This clone was found a few times. For the CDR3, the DNA is TGCGCCAGCAGCCAAGCCCGGGGGTTAATGAACACTGAAGCTTTCTTT. Its protein is CASSQARGLMNTEAFF. V gene TRBV4-1 combines with J gene TRBJ1-1, with D perhaps matching TRBD1 (5 bases). CDR3 length: 16 amino acids. Germline values: CDR1 MGHRA, CDR2 YSYEKL. The germline V and J ends were trimmed by 1 base and 0 bases, with 12 bases remaining between them.

This clone was seen a few times. The CDR3 nucleotides are TGTGCCAGCAGCTACGGTACCGACAGGGTTAGCAATCAGCCCCAGCATTTT. Its translation is CASSYGTDRVSNQPQHF. The chain couples TRBV7-9 to TRBJ1-5, with 7 bases identical to TRBD1. Germline CDR1 SEHNR, CDR2 FQNEAQ (reference sequence). The CDR3 is made up of 17 amino acids. The junction had 9 bases not matched to a gene; V was cut back by 4 bases and J by 0 bases.

In this sample, this clone turned up once. The gene calls are TRBV7-9 and TRBJ2-1; 12 bases agree with TRBD2. With 5 bases clipped from V and 4 bases from J, the junction kept 12 bases outside the gene matches. The CDR3 spans 18 residues. Per germline, CDR1 SEHNR and CDR2 FQNEAQ (reference sequence). CDR3 DNA: TGTGCCAGCAGCGCCCGGGCGACTAGCGGGAGTTCATACAATGAGCAGTTCTTC. It encodes CASSARATSGSSYNEQFF.

Only one count was recorded for this clone. V gene TRBV20-1 combines with J gene TRBJ2-5, with D perhaps matching TRBD2 (5 bases). The germline V and J ends were trimmed by 3 bases and 5 bases, with 10 bases remaining between them. The CDR3 consists of 12 residues. Germline loops: CDR1 DFQATT, CDR2 SNEGSKA (reference sequence). This CDR3 reads CSASRERETQYF. Written as DNA, the CDR3 is TGCAGTGCTAGTAGAGAGCGGGAGACCCAGTACTTC.

The chain employs TRBV6-1 and TRBJ2-1; D uncertain. The V gene's germline CDR1 is MNHNS and CDR2 SASEGT. The CDR3 runs 16 residues. V gave up 1 base and J gave up 0 bases, with 10 bases separating them. The CDR3 nucleotides are TGTGCCAGCAGTGAAGGTATTCGAGACTCCTACAATGAGCAGTTCTTC. As protein: CASSEGIRDSYNEQFF.

Only one count was recorded for this clone. The V gene is TRBV6-5, the J gene TRBJ1-1, with D tentatively TRBD1 (6 bases). The V end was cut by 2 bases, the J end by 2 bases, with 9 bases between. Germline loops: CDR1 MNHEY, CDR2 SVGAGI. The CDR3 has 14 amino acids. Here the CDR3 DNA reads TGTGCCAGCAGTTACGGGACACTTAACACTGAAGCTTTCTTT. Protein sequence: CASSYGTLNTEAFF.

The chain links TRBV7-9 to TRBJ1-1; the D gene is possibly TRBD1 (6 bases). Germline CDR1 SEHNR, CDR2 FQNEAQ (reference sequence). The CDR3 sequence is 11 residues long. The V end was cut by 5 bases, the J end by 11 bases, with 12 bases between. The CDR3 is CASSPQGLAFF. CDR3 bases: TGTGCCAGCAGCCCACAGGGTTTGGCTTTCTTT.

The V gene is TRBV7-2, the J gene TRBJ2-7; D unresolved. The CDR3 length is 15 residues. Deletions cut 3 bases from V and 0 bases from J, with 12 bases between. Germline V gene sequence: CDR1 SGHTA, CDR2 FQGNSA. The CDR3 here is CASSFFISASYEQYF. CDR3 DNA: TGTGCCAGCAGCTTTTTTATCAGCGCCTCCTACGAGCAGTACTTC.

CDR3 in amino acids: CASSPEVLDSSAFF. CDR3 DNA sequence: TGTGCCAGCTCACCTGAGGTTTTGGACTCGTCGGCTTTCTTT. V usage is TRBV18 and J usage is TRBJ1-1; unclear D gene. The germline V and J ends were trimmed by 3 bases and 11 bases, with 19 bases remaining between them. CDR3 length equals 14 residues. Germline CDR1 and CDR2: KGHSH and LQKENI.

This clone was seen more than once but under ten times. The chain joins TRBV29-1 to TRBJ1-1; TRBD1 might be the D (6 bases). The CDR3 runs to 15 residues. From germline, CDR1 is SQVTM and CDR2 ANQGSEA. The V and J ends lost 6 bases and 0 bases respectively, with 17 bases between them. The CDR3 nucleotides read TGCAGCGTCGCGGAAACAGGGCTCATGAACACTGAAGCTTTCTTT. Its protein is CSVAETGLMNTEAFF.

The V and J genes are TRBV19 and TRBJ1-2; possible D gene TRBD1, 6 bases. CDR1 LNHDA and CDR2 SQIVND come from the germline V gene (reference sequence). Trimming left V 5 bases short and J 7 bases short, with 23 bases between. This CDR3 has 16 amino acids. The chain's CDR3 is CASSPGNYRAGSGYTF. CDR3 in DNA: TGTGCCAGTAGTCCCGGGAACTACAGGGCGGGCAGTGGCTACACCTTC. Combining the CDR3 with reference TRBV19 and TRBJ1-2 gives the whole variable domain DGGITQSPKYLFRKEGQNVTLSCEQNLNHDAMYWYRQDPGQGLRLIYYSQIVNDFQKGDIAEGYSVSREKKESFPLTVTSAQKNPTAFYLCASSPGNYRAGSGYTFGSGTRLTVV.